The rows below give T cell receptor beta chains drawn from one sample of a study of PD-L1 blockade in urothelial cancer. Generated by immunoSEQ multiplex PCR, the TCRdb table keeps only in-frame clones and is missing some. Of 45,000 to 60,000 clones in the sample, about 88% are singletons; the top ten hold 2.4%. The sequenced sample was PBMCs, obtained around atezolizumab (anti-PD-L1) treatment. The receptors stem from a man aged 55 to 69 with urothelial cancer. Both conserved end residues are part of each CDR3. The order of the fields is D gene, V gene, J gene, clone size, CDR3 DNA, CDR3 protein. A D gene is named only where the DNA matches it firmly. Clone size, where shown, is once, few, many, or a class for clones that have expanded.

.	TRBV6-1	TRBJ1-5	.	TGTGCCAGCAGTGAAGAGGCCGGGGGCAATCAGCCCCAGCATTTT	CASSEEAGGNQPQHF
.	TRBV5-1	TRBJ2-3	.	TGCGCCAGCAGCCTTTTCGGGGCGGAGGGAGATACGCAGTATTTT	CASSLFGAEGDTQYF
TRBD1	TRBV18	TRBJ2-7	.	TGTGCCAGCTCCGGTCGACAGGGAACCTACGAGCAGTACTTC	CASSGRQGTYEQYF
TRBD2	TRBV4-3	TRBJ2-1	.	TGCGCCAGCAGCCAAGAATGGAGCGGGAGCTCCTACAATGAGCAGTTCTTC	CASSQEWSGSSYNEQFF
.	TRBV4-1	TRBJ2-7	.	TGCGCCAGCAGCCAAGAGCAAGTAGGAGGGAGAGGGTACGAGCAGTACTTC	CASSQEQVGGRGYEQYF
.	TRBV5-6	TRBJ2-1	.	TGTGCCAGCAGCTCCCTGGGGCCCTCCTACAATGAGCAGTTCTTC	CASSSLGPSYNEQFF
TRBD1	TRBV28	TRBJ1-5	.	TGTGCCAGCAGTTTCCGTTCGACAGGGAGCAATCAGCCCCAGCATTTT	CASSFRSTGSNQPQHF
TRBD1	TRBV9	TRBJ1-1	.	TGTGCCAGCAGCGAACAGGGGGCAGCGCTGAACACTGAAGCTTTCTTT	CASSEQGAALNTEAFF
.	TRBV6-1	TRBJ1-5	.	TGTGCCAGCAGAACCGCGGGTTCTGGGAATCAGCCCCAGCATTTT	CASRTAGSGNQPQHF
.	TRBV5-6	TRBJ2-3	.	TGTGCCAGCAGCGTAGGACTTGACACAGATACGCAGTATTTT	CASSVGLDTDTQYF
TRBD1	TRBV6-4	TRBJ1-2	.	TGTGCCACCCCTCCGCCCAGTACAGGGGACTATGGCTACACCTTC	CATPPPSTGDYGYTF
.	TRBV5-1	TRBJ2-3	once	TGCGCCAGCAGCCCCCTGAGTCTCGCCACAGATACGCAGTATTTT	CASSPLSLATDTQYF
.	TRBV27	TRBJ2-5	.	TGTGCCAGCGGAGGGAATGGCATCCAAGAGACCCAGTACTTC	CASGGNGIQETQYF
.	TRBV11-2	TRBJ1-5	few	TGTGCCAGCAGCTTAGGGGGGGGTAGCAATCAGCCCCAGCATTTT	CASSLGGGSNQPQHF
.	TRBV5-5	TRBJ2-3	.	TGTGCCAGCAGCACAGGGACCGACTCCTATACGCAGTATTTT	CASSTGTDSYTQYF
.	TRBV7-2	TRBJ2-1	.	TGTGCCAGCAGCTTAGACGCTACCTCCTACAATGAGCAGTTCTTC	CASSLDATSYNEQFF
.	TRBV28	TRBJ2-7	few	TGTGCCAGCAGTCCGGGGACAAGTAGCTCCTACGAGCAGTACTTC	CASSPGTSSSYEQYF
.	TRBV19	TRBJ2-1	.	TGTGCCAGTAGTGTACAGGGCCTCTCCTACAATGAGCAGTTCTTC	CASSVQGLSYNEQFF
TRBD2	TRBV2	TRBJ2-1	few	TGTGCCAGCAGTGAGGGGCGGGAGGGTTCCTACAATGAGCAGTTCTTC	CASSEGREGSYNEQFF
.	TRBV28	TRBJ2-7	.	TGTGCCAGCAGTTCACCGGGACATATGTACGAGCAGTACTTC	CASSSPGHMYEQYF
.	TRBV7-2	TRBJ2-7	.	TGTGCCAGCAGCCGTGACAGGCCTGGGGTTGTCGAGCAGTACTTC	CASSRDRPGVVEQYF
TRBD2	TRBV4-1	TRBJ2-3	.	TGCGCCAGCAGCCGAGCGCTTATGACTAGCGGTAGCACAGATACGCAGTATTTT	CASSRALMTSGSTDTQYF
TRBD1	TRBV19	TRBJ2-3	.	TGTGCCAGCAGACAGGGGCTAGATACGCAGTATTTT	CASRQGLDTQYF
.	TRBV18	TRBJ2-2	.	TGTGCCAGCTCACCCAATCGGGACACCGGGGAGCTGTTTTTT	CASSPNRDTGELFF
.	TRBV5-1	TRBJ2-2	.	TGCGCCAGCAGCTCCCGTCCCCCAGGAGGGGTAAACACCGGGGAGCTGTTTTTT	CASSSRPPGGVNTGELFF
TRBD1	TRBV5-6	TRBJ2-7	once	TGTGCCAGCAGCCGAGTAGGGGGCGTATCCTACGAGCAGTACTTC	CASSRVGGVSYEQYF
.	TRBV10-1	TRBJ1-1	.	TGCGCCAGCAGGGCAACTGAGGACACTGAAGCTTTCTTT	CASRATEDTEAFF
.	TRBV28	TRBJ2-2	.	TGTGCCAGCAGCCCAGGAGGGGCGGTAACCGGGGAGCTGTTTTTT	CASSPGGAVTGELFF
.	TRBV28	TRBJ1-5	.	TGTGCCAGCAGTCCTCAGGGTCGTCAGCCCCAGCATTTT	CASSPQGRQPQHF
.	TRBV28	TRBJ1-2	.	TGTGCCACCAGGCGGGACGCCAACTATGGCTACACCTTC	CATRRDANYGYTF
TRBD2	TRBV19	TRBJ2-1	.	TGTGCCAGTAGTCGGGCTAGCGGCTCCTACAATGAGCAGTTCTTC	CASSRASGSYNEQFF
.	TRBV28	TRBJ2-7	.	TGTGCCAGCAGTTCCCCCGGGACACCTGCCTACGAGCAGTACTTC	CASSSPGTPAYEQYF
.	TRBV9	TRBJ2-7	.	TGTGCCAGCAGCGTAGGTGGGGACACGGCCTACGAGCAGTACTTC	CASSVGGDTAYEQYF
TRBD1	TRBV6-1	TRBJ1-3	once	TGTGCCAGCTCGGGAGGGGGCATTGGCGAAAACACCATATATTTT	CASSGGGIGENTIYF
TRBD1	TRBV15	TRBJ1-4	.	TGTGCCACCAGCAGACATAAGACAGGGGAGGATGAAAAACTGTTTTTT	CATSRHKTGEDEKLFF
.	TRBV30	TRBJ1-5	.	TGTGCCTGGAGTCCCCCAGGACAATCCAATCAGCCCCAGCATTTT	CAWSPPGQSNQPQHF
.	TRBV6-5	TRBJ1-2	.	TGTGCCAGCAGTTACGAGCAGGTACCCAACTATGGCTACACCTTC	CASSYEQVPNYGYTF
TRBD2	TRBV4-2	TRBJ2-3	.	TGTGCCAGCAGCCAAGACGCACTAGCGGGGGGTGGAGATACGCAGTATTTT	CASSQDALAGGGDTQYF
.	TRBV2	TRBJ2-3	few	TGTGCCTCCAAGTGGGGGGATAGCACAGATACGCAGTATTTT	CASKWGDSTDTQYF
TRBD1	TRBV19	TRBJ1-2	.	TGTGCCAGTAGTATAGATCGGGACAGGGTATCTGGCTACACCTTC	CASSIDRDRVSGYTF
.	TRBV5-1	TRBJ1-2	.	TGCGCCAGCAGCGTTGGATCAAAGGGCCAAGGGGGCTATGGCTACACCTTC	CASSVGSKGQGGYGYTF
TRBD2	TRBV5-6	TRBJ2-5	.	TGTGCCAGCAGCTTACGTAGCGGGCGAACTAAAGAGACCCAGTACTTC	CASSLRSGRTKETQYF
TRBD1	TRBV27	TRBJ1-2	.	TGTGCCAGCAGTTTAAGCCGCGGACAGGGGGCCTGGGGCTACACCTTC	CASSLSRGQGAWGYTF
.	TRBV6-6	TRBJ1-3	.	TGTGCCAGCAGTTACGGCGGTGCCCTCTCTGGAAACACCATATATTTT	CASSYGGALSGNTIYF
.	TRBV6-5	TRBJ2-7	.	TGTGCCAGCAGGGCGGGACAGAGCTCCTACGAGCAGTACTTC	CASRAGQSSYEQYF
TRBD1	TRBV6-5	TRBJ1-2	.	TGTGCCAGCAGTAGGACAGGGCCTCATGGCTACACCTTC	CASSRTGPHGYTF
TRBD1	TRBV10-3	TRBJ2-5	.	TGTGCCATCAGGGGACAGGGCCTCCAAGAGACCCAGTACTTC	CAIRGQGLQETQYF